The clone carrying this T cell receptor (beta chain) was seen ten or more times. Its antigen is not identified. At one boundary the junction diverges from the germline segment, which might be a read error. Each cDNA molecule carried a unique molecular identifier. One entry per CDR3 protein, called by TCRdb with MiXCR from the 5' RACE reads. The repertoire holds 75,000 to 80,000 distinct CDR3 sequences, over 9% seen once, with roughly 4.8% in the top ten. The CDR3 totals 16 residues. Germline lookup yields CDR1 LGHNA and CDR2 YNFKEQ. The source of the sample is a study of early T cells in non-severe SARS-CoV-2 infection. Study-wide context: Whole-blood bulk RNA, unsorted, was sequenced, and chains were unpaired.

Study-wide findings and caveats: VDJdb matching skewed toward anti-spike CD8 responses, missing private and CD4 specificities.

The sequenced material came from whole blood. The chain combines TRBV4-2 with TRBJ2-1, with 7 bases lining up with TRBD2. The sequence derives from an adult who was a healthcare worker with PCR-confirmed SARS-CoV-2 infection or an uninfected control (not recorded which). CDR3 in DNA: TGTGCCAGCAGCCAAGATGGGGAGGGAGCTTACAGTGAGCAGTTCTTC. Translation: CASSQDGEGAYSEQFF.